This entry lists 18 T cell receptor beta chains sequenced from one sample in a study of monozygotic twins with inflammatory bowel disease. TCRdb re-called the 5' RACE reads; every CDR3 protein appears as one record, without DNA. In all, the sample yields approximately 330,000 distinct CDR3 sequences. Sequenced sample: blood. All receptors come from a human donor with ulcerative colitis or Crohn's disease, or a healthy co-twin of an affected twin (not recorded which).

This sequence joins TRBV6-1 and TRBJ1-3; TCRdb lists TRBD1, though no DNA is available to test this call. CDR3 length: 15 residues. The germline V gene has CDR1 MNHNS and CDR2 SASEGT. Here the CDR3 reads CASSGPGQGRNTIYF.

The J gene is TRBJ1-1, the V gene TRBV12-3 or TRBV12-4. This CDR3 contains 13 residues. CDR3 protein: CASSLDRLTEAFF.

CDR3 amino acids: CASSPTTSGQYNEQFF. This chain joins TRBV5-1 and TRBJ2-1; TCRdb reports TRBD2, a call that lacks DNA to check it against. Germline V gives CDR1 SGHRS, CDR2 YFSETQ. The length of the CDR3 is 16 residues.

The chain employs TRBV5-1 and TRBJ1-5. CDR3 size: 15 residues. Germline values: CDR1 SGHRS, CDR2 YFSETQ. The CDR3 protein is CASSLGGFQSQPQHF.

The chain combines TRBV24-1 with TRBJ1-2. This CDR3 is 13 amino acids long. CDR1 is KGHDR and CDR2 is SFDVKD in the germline V gene. The CDR3 loop is CATSGEQKYGYTF.

V usage is TRBV6-2 or TRBV6-3 and J usage is TRBJ2-7; checking the TCRdb D call of TRBD1 is not possible without DNA. CDR3 length: 14 residues. Per germline, CDR1 MNHEY and CDR2 SVGEGT. The CDR3 protein is CASSYGRVPYEQYF.

This rearrangement joins TRBV9 to TRBJ1-3; TCRdb selects TRBD1, and the lack of DNA leaves this call unchecked. The CDR3 contains 16 residues. Looked up from germline, CDR1 is SGDLS and CDR2 is YYNGEE. The CDR3 spells CASSRGGGAGGNTIYF.

CDR3 residues: CASSGGQRRSTDTQYF. The V gene is TRBV5-4, the J gene TRBJ2-3; TCRdb outputs TRBD1, but without DNA this stays unchecked. The CDR3 is 16 residues long. Germline CDR1 and CDR2: SGHNT and YYREEE (reference sequence).

This chain links TRBV5-4 with TRBJ2-2; TCRdb calls TRBD1, which cannot be checked without DNA. The CDR3 is made up of 16 amino acids. Germline CDR1 SGHNT, CDR2 YYREEE (reference sequence). CDR3 protein: CASSLTGGGFTGELFF.

The chain has TRBV29-1 and TRBJ2-5; TCRdb outputs TRBD2, but without DNA this stays unchecked. The CDR3 length is 14 residues. Germline assignment: CDR1 SQVTM and CDR2 ANQGSEA. The CDR3 protein is CSVGGYREQETQYF.

The rearrangement joins TRBV28 to TRBJ2-1; the TRBD1 assignment by TCRdb is unverifiable without DNA. CDR1 is MDHEN and CDR2 is SYDVKM in the germline V gene. There are 13 residues in the CDR3. This CDR3 reads CASSFNLRTEQFF.

This chain connects TRBV7-9 to TRBJ2-3; the D gene TCRdb calls, TRBD1, cannot be checked with no DNA. This CDR3 contains 15 residues. Germline loops: CDR1 SEHNR, CDR2 FQNEAQ (reference sequence). CDR3 protein: CASSLVRAGADTQYF.

V is TRBV27 and J is TRBJ2-5; the D gene TCRdb calls, TRBD1, cannot be checked with no DNA. The CDR3 spans 14 residues. The germline CDR1 and CDR2 sequences are MNHEY and SMNVEV (reference sequence). CDR3 loop: CASKPSQVGETQYF.

The rearrangement uses TRBV7-9 and TRBJ2-1; without DNA, the TCRdb call of TRBD1 cannot be checked. The CDR3 is made up of 14 amino acids. CDR1 is SEHNR and CDR2 is FQNEAQ in the germline V gene (reference sequence). Here the CDR3 reads CASARGAGGNEQFF.

The rearrangement links TRBV5-1 to TRBJ2-3; TCRdb selects TRBD2, and the lack of DNA leaves this call unchecked. This CDR3 has 21 amino acids. Germline V gene lookup returns CDR1 SGHRS and CDR2 YFSETQ. The CDR3 loop is CASSLAHGLAGGRTSTDTQYF.

The chain employs TRBV12-3 or TRBV12-4 and TRBJ2-2; with no DNA, the TCRdb D assignment of TRBD1 cannot be verified. CDR3 length: 14 amino acids. This CDR3 is CASTMTGGTGELFF.

The chain employs TRBV4-1 and TRBJ2-6; TCRdb's D gene call, TRBD1, goes unchecked for lack of DNA. Germline lookup yields CDR1 MGHRA and CDR2 YSYEKL. This CDR3 has 18 residues. CDR3 in amino acids: CASSRGQGPPPGANVLTF.

The chain has TRBV7-2 and TRBJ1-5. CDR1 is SGHTA, CDR2 FQGNSA, per germline. The CDR3 extends over 16 amino acids. CDR3 sequence reads: CASSLALQPVHQPQHF.